These 16 T cell receptor beta chains came from one sample sequenced in a study of monozygotic twins with inflammatory bowel disease (dated by TCRdb to the late 2010s). The library came from 5' RACE. Sequencing used an Illumina HiSeq 2500. Each CDR3 protein sequence appears as one entry after TCRdb reprocessed the reads, and no DNA is included. For this sample, the table gives around 370,000 distinct CDR3 sequences. The ten largest make up 2% to 3% of the sample. The sequenced sample consisted of blood. The receptors come from a human donor with ulcerative colitis or Crohn's disease, or a healthy co-twin of an affected twin (not recorded which).

V usage is TRBV5-1 and J usage is TRBJ2-7; without DNA, the TCRdb call of TRBD1 cannot be checked. The CDR3 is 14 amino acids. Germline lookup yields CDR1 SGHRS and CDR2 YFSETQ. The CDR3 is CASSLETGTYEQYF.

This chain links TRBV5-1 with TRBJ2-7; TCRdb gives TRBD1 as the D gene, but with no DNA this cannot be confirmed. The CDR3 loop spans 17 amino acids. Germline CDR1 and CDR2: SGHRS and YFSETQ. CDR3 region: CASSSGGRGFLSYEQYF.

This rearrangement joins TRBV29-1 to TRBJ2-4; no DNA is available, so the TRBD1 call from TCRdb remains unchecked. The CDR3 extends over 13 amino acids. Germline CDR1 and CDR2: SQVTM and ANQGSEA. CDR3 amino acids: CSVAEGTGNIQYF.

The chain recombines TRBV6-5 with TRBJ1-1; TCRdb proposes TRBD1, but this gene call is untestable without DNA. The CDR3 extends over 12 amino acids. Germline CDR1 MNHEY, CDR2 SVGAGI. CDR3 residues: CASRDRTAEAFF.

The CDR3 loop is CSARESGTSPYEQFF. V and J are TRBV20-1 and TRBJ2-1; the D gene TCRdb calls, TRBD2, cannot be checked with no DNA. The germline CDR1 and CDR2 sequences are DFQATT and SNEGSKA (reference sequence). The CDR3 consists of 15 residues.

The V and J genes are TRBV20-1 and TRBJ2-3; TCRdb reports TRBD2, a call that lacks DNA to check it against. Germline V gene sequence: CDR1 DFQATT, CDR2 SNEGSKA (reference sequence). The CDR3 extends over 15 amino acids. CDR3 amino acids: CSARVVAGRSDTQYF.

CDR3 loop: CASSPDRIEGSPLHF. The V gene is TRBV18, the J gene TRBJ1-6; TCRdb selects TRBD1, and the lack of DNA leaves this call unchecked. CDR3 length: 15 amino acids. Germline V gene lookup returns CDR1 KGHSH and CDR2 LQKENI. The whole variable domain, filled in from reference TRBV18 and TRBJ1-6, reads NAGVMQNPRHLVRRRGQEARLRCSPMKGHSHVYWYRQLPEEGLKFMVYLQKENIIDESGMPKERFSAEFPKEGPSILRIQQVVRGDSAAYFCASSPDRIEGSPLHFGNGTRLTVT.

The chain has TRBV5-1 and TRBJ1-5; absent DNA, TCRdb's TRBD1 call cannot be checked. CDR3 size: 14 residues. Germline CDR1 reads SGHRS; CDR2 reads YFSETQ. CDR3 protein: CASSHGTGNQPQHF.

The rearrangement uses TRBV24-1 and TRBJ1-5; TCRdb indicates TRBD1, and absent DNA this call remains unverified. In germline, CDR1 is KGHDR, CDR2 SFDVKD. CDR3 size: 13 residues. The chain's CDR3 is CATSDPGGQPQHF.

The rearrangement joins TRBV20-1 to TRBJ2-7; without DNA, the TCRdb call of TRBD1 cannot be checked. Germline values: CDR1 DFQATT, CDR2 SNEGSKA (reference sequence). The CDR3 runs 14 residues. The CDR3 sequence is CSASSGVGAFEQYF.

This chain links TRBV5-4 with TRBJ2-2. This CDR3 contains 15 residues. Germline CDR1 and CDR2: SGHNT and YYREEE (reference sequence). The CDR3 protein is CASSSETALTGELFF.

The rearrangement joins TRBV11-2 to TRBJ2-3; TCRdb reports TRBD1, a call that lacks DNA to check it against. This CDR3 has 14 amino acids. From germline, CDR1 is SGHAT and CDR2 FQNNGV. This CDR3 is CASSLWGPADTQYF.

This chain uses TRBV5-1 with TRBJ1-1; the TRBD1 assignment by TCRdb is unverifiable without DNA. CDR1 and CDR2 from the germline V gene are SGHRS and YFSETQ. CDR3 length: 14 amino acids. CDR3 protein: CASSLVMAGDEAFF.

This sequence joins TRBV20-1 and TRBJ1-2. CDR1 DFQATT and CDR2 SNEGSKA come from the germline V gene (reference sequence). The CDR3 consists of 12 residues. The CDR3 region is CSADHSNYGYTF.

The gene calls are TRBV9 and TRBJ1-4; TCRdb's D call, TRBD1, is unchecked because there is no DNA. CDR1 SGDLS and CDR2 YYNGEE come from the germline V gene. The CDR3 extends over 16 amino acids. The CDR3: CASSVEDGQVFSKLFF.

The chain carries TRBV10-3 and TRBJ1-5. The CDR3 covers 16 residues. Germline lookup yields CDR1 ENHRY and CDR2 SYGVKD. The chain's CDR3 is CAISESITGMNQPQHF.